The present TCR beta chain was sequenced within a study of chemoradiotherapy in HPV16-positive cancers. About the research overall: Candidate HPV-specific T-cell clones and common TCR motifs came from functional assays in a couple of HPV16-positive patients.

Points on this clone: Antigen: not known.

The CDR3 is made up of 16 amino acids. In germline, CDR1 is LGHNA, CDR2 YNFKEQ. The J segment lost 4 bases and the V segment lost 0 bases, leaving 5 bases of the junction unmatched. General observations from the study: Functional assays defining HPV-specific T cells used only two HPV16-positive patients. Candidate HPV-specific clones and E7-related TCR motifs grew in tumor during treatment. Better recurrence-free survival went with HPV-responsive T-cell expansion in HPV16-positive patients.

Profiled with immunoSEQ multiplex PCR; TCRdb holds only in-frame clones, not every one. The sample has under 800 clones, 80% to 95% seen once; the top ten hold 7.5% to 9%. This receptor was identified in a human donor with HPV-associated anogenital cancer. Sequencing used tumor tissue, obtained from a patient who underwent chemoradiotherapy. The genes are TRBV4-2 and TRBJ2-1, with 8 bases that match TRBD2. In DNA, the CDR3 is TGTGCCAGCAGCCAAGATACTGGCGGGGGGTACAATGAGCAGTTCTTC. Translation: CASSQDTGGGYNEQFF.